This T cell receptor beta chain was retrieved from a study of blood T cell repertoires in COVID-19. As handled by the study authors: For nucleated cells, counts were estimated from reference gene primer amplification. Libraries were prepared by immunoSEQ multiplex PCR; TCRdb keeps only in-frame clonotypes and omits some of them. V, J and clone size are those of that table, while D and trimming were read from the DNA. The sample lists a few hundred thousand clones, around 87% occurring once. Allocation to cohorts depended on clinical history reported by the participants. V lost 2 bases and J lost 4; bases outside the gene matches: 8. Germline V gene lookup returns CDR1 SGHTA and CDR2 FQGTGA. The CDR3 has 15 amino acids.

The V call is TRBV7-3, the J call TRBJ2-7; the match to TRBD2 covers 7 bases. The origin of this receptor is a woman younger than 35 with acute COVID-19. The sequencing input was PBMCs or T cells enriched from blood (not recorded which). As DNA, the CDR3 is TGTGCCAGCAGCTTAGTGGGAGGGCCCTCTTACGAGCAGTACTTC. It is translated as CASSLVGGPSYEQYF.